What follows are 20 T cell receptor beta chains derived from one specimen sequenced in a study of shared clonotypes between healthy human individuals. Repertoires were generated with immunoSEQ multiplex PCR, while TCRdb's copy carries only in-frame clones and drops some. In the table there are just over 2,000,000 clones, around 96% of which are singletons. Naive-designated CD8 cells lacked CD45RO, were positively enriched for CCR7, and omitted terminally differentiated effector memory CD45RA+ cells. The sample was naive CD8+ T cells sorted from blood. These receptors were taken from a man between 18 and 35 years old in good health.

The chain joins TRBV7-9 to TRBJ2-7; D might be TRBD2 (5 bases). CDR1 is SEHNR and CDR2 is FQNEAQ in the germline V gene (reference sequence). V was trimmed by 5 bases and J by 4 bases, leaving 12 bases between them. The CDR3 runs 13 residues. Here the CDR3 DNA reads TGTGCCAGCAGCCGAGGGCCGCTATACGAGCAGTACTTC. This gives the protein CASSRGPLYEQYF.

This clone was seen a single time. The CDR3 reads CASSLLAGEDTQYF. Here the CDR3 DNA reads TGTGCCAGCAGCTTACTAGCGGGAGAAGATACGCAGTATTTT. The rearrangement joins TRBV7-9 to TRBJ2-3; TRBD2 agrees at 10 bases. There are 14 residues in the CDR3. Trimming at V came to 2 bases and at J to 5 bases, leaving 1 base not matched to a gene. Germline-derived CDR1 and CDR2 are SEHNR and FQNEAQ (reference sequence). Using reference TRBV7-9 and TRBJ2-3 for the parts outside the CDR3, the full variable domain is DTGVSQNPRHKITKRGQNVTFRCDPISEHNRLYWYRQTLGQGPEFLTYFQNEAQLEKSRLLSDRFSAERPKGSFSTLEIQRTEQGDSAMYLCASSLLAGEDTQYFGPGTRLTVL.

The chain couples TRBV6-5 to TRBJ1-3; weak D call: TRBD1 (5 bases). The V end lost 8 bases, the J end lost 2 bases, and 13 bases lay between the germline ends. CDR1 is MNHEY and CDR2 is SVGAGI in the germline V gene. The length of the CDR3 is 14 residues. The CDR3 DNA follows: TGTGCCAGCCGGCAGGGTCCTGCTGGAAACACCATATATTTT. Translated, it gives CASRQGPAGNTIYF.

This chain links TRBV9 with TRBJ2-1; 11 nucleotides align to TRBD2. CDR1 and CDR2 from the germline V gene are SGDLS and YYNGEE. V shed 0 bases and J 4 bases; nucleotides not matched to a gene: 6. This CDR3 is built from 17 residues. The CDR3 reads CASSVGASGGRYNEQFF. DNA of the CDR3: TGTGCCAGCAGCGTAGGGGCTAGCGGGGGGCGATACAATGAGCAGTTCTTC.

The genes are TRBV6-1 and TRBJ2-7; no definite D call. V shed 6 bases and J shed 6 bases, with 6 bases lying between them. CDR1 MNHNS and CDR2 SASEGT come from the germline V gene. The CDR3 runs to 10 residues. Here the CDR3 DNA reads TGTGCCAGCAGGGATCTCGAGCAGTACTTC. Translated: CASRDLEQYF.

A note on this clone: This sample includes further DNA sequences coding for the same CDR3. J is TRBJ2-2 and V is TRBV28; 8 bases are a match to TRBD1. Germline V lookup: CDR1 MDHEN, CDR2 SYDVKM. Unmatched junction bases numbered 1, after V lost 3 bases and J lost 1 base. This CDR3 is 15 amino acids long. The CDR3 nucleotides read TGTGCCAGCAGTTTCGGACAGGGGAACACCGGGGAGCTGTTTTTT. Translating it yields CASSFGQGNTGELFF.

V gene TRBV6-1 combines with J gene TRBJ2-7, with D unresolved. V shed 1 base and J shed 0 bases, with 13 bases lying between them. Germline V lookup: CDR1 MNHNS, CDR2 SASEGT. The CDR3 extends over 16 amino acids. The DNA for the CDR3 is TGTGCCAGCAGTGAAGGTGCAGGATGGAGCTCCTACGAGCAGTACTTC. This encodes CASSEGAGWSSYEQYF.

This rearrangement joins TRBV6-4 to TRBJ1-1; a possible D gene is TRBD1 (5 bases). Germline CDR1 is MRHNA and CDR2 is SNTAGT. This CDR3 spans 16 amino acids. Trimming removed 7 bases from V and 5 bases from J, with 23 bases in between. CDR3: CASTREKGPSNTEAFF. The CDR3 nucleotides read TGTGCCAGCACGAGGGAGAAGGGGCCGAGTAATACTGAAGCTTTCTTT.

Comments on this clone: Distinct nucleotide sequences in the sample also encode this CDR3. In DNA, the CDR3 is TGTGCCAGCGGCGCGGGGGCCGGCACAGATACGCAGTATTTT. It translates to CASGAGAGTDTQYF. The chain recombines TRBV27 with TRBJ2-3; D might be TRBD2 (7 bases). The CDR3 is made up of 14 amino acids. V lost 8 bases to trimming and J lost 1 base, with 13 bases between them. CDR1 MNHEY and CDR2 SMNVEV come from the germline V gene (reference sequence).

V usage is TRBV5-1 and J usage is TRBJ1-6; D is undetermined. CDR1 is SGHRS and CDR2 is YFSETQ in the germline V gene. This CDR3 region has 13 residues. Trimming removed 5 bases at V and 15 bases at J, with 18 bases between. CDR3 sequence reads: CASSTPDGENLHF. CDR3 in DNA: TGCGCCAGCAGTACCCCAGATGGGGAGAACCTCCACTTT.

This chain links TRBV7-9 with TRBJ1-3; the D is unclear. Germline V CDR1 and CDR2: SEHNR, FQNEAQ (reference sequence). The CDR3 runs 14 residues. Trimming took 5 bases from V and 0 from J, leaving 8 bases between them. CDR3 bases: TGTGCCAGCAGCGCACCTTTCTCTGGAAACACCATATATTTT. Translating it yields CASSAPFSGNTIYF.

The chain links TRBV27 to TRBJ1-1; TRBD1 might be the D (5 bases). The CDR3 length is 15 residues. Germline CDR1 MNHEY, CDR2 SMNVEV (reference sequence). V was shortened by 6 bases and J by 1 base, with 15 bases between the two germline ends. The CDR3 here is CASSLGAPENTEAFF. The CDR3 nucleotides read TGTGCCAGCAGCCTCGGGGCCCCGGAGAACACTGAAGCTTTCTTT.

V and J are TRBV27 and TRBJ1-2, with 7 positions matching TRBD1. CDR1 is MNHEY, CDR2 SMNVEV, per germline (reference sequence). The CDR3 length is 14 residues. Trimming took 3 bases from V and 4 from J; bases not matched to a gene: 5. The CDR3 DNA is TGTGCCAGCAGTTTTTTAGGGGGCACCTATGGCTACACCTTC. Protein: CASSFLGGTYGYTF.

The CDR3 region has the DNA TGTGCCAGCAGCTTTTTGAACAATAACTATGGCTACACCTTC. This codes for CASSFLNNNYGYTF. This chain joins TRBV5-6 and TRBJ1-2; D uncertain. This CDR3 contains 14 residues. Germline CDR1 SGHDT, CDR2 YYEEEE. V lost 2 bases and J 1 base, leaving 9 bases between the germline ends.

The chain couples TRBV6-5 to TRBJ2-7; the D is unclear. The germline V gene encodes CDR1 MNHEY and CDR2 SVGAGI. V gave up 7 bases and J gave up 1 base, with 11 bases separating them. The length of the CDR3 is 13 residues. The DNA of the CDR3 is TGTGCCAGCAACGAGGACGGGTCCTACGAGCAGTACTTC. This gives the protein CASNEDGSYEQYF.

The CDR3 DNA reads TGTGCCAGCTCCCCCGGGCCCGGCCCGGAGGCCCAGTACTTC. Amino acid sequence: CASSPGPGPEAQYF. This rearrangement joins TRBV27 to TRBJ2-5; possibly TRBD2 for D (5 bases). Trimming cost V 8 bases and J 9 bases, with 22 bases left between them. The germline CDR1 and CDR2 sequences are MNHEY and SMNVEV (reference sequence). The CDR3 has 14 amino acids.

V and J are TRBV6-1 and TRBJ2-2; 9 nucleotides line up with TRBD2. Germline V gene data show CDR1 as MNHNS and CDR2 as SASEGT. Trimming at V came to 3 bases and at J to 7 bases, leaving 21 bases not matched to a gene. The CDR3 is 20 amino acids. DNA of the CDR3: TGTGCCAGCAGTGACCCGAAGGGGGTAGCGGGGGCCCCAACTAACGGGGAGCTGTTTTTT. Amino acid sequence: CASSDPKGVAGAPTNGELFF.

The chain has TRBV25-1 and TRBJ2-7, with TRBD2 matching 9 bases. This CDR3 region has 17 residues. V lost 2 bases, J lost 5 bases, and 13 bases stayed unmatched. Germline CDR1 MGHDK, CDR2 SYGVNS. The chain's CDR3 is CASSERPGAGGLDEQYF. The CDR3 DNA reads TGTGCCAGCAGTGAACGCCCCGGGGCGGGGGGGCTGGACGAGCAGTACTTC.

This chain uses TRBV5-6 with TRBJ2-2, with 7 bases matching TRBD1. Germline V gene lookup returns CDR1 SGHDT and CDR2 YYEEEE. V lost 4 bases, J lost 5 bases, and 2 bases stayed unmatched. CDR3 length: 13 amino acids. DNA for the CDR3: TGTGCCAGCAGCACGACAGGGACCGGGGAGCTGTTTTTT. Amino acids: CASSTTGTGELFF.

This rearrangement joins TRBV5-5 to TRBJ2-2; 10 bases are shared with TRBD2. This CDR3 has 17 amino acids. With V trimmed by 4 bases and J by 7 bases, 13 bases remained unmatched. The germline V gene has CDR1 SGHKS and CDR2 YYEKEE (reference sequence). The CDR3 spells CASSLTPSGRAYGELFF. CDR3 bases: TGTGCCAGCAGCCTAACTCCCAGCGGGAGGGCCTACGGGGAGCTGTTTTTT. Variable domain in full (rest from reference TRBV5-5 and TRBJ2-2): DAGVTQSPTHLIKTRGQQVTLRCSPISGHKSVSWYQQVLGQGPQFIFQYYEKEERGRGNFPDRFSARQFPNYSSELNVNALLLGDSALYLCASSLTPSGRAYGELFFGEGSRLTVL.